This T cell receptor beta chain came from a study of OX40 agonist ivuxolimab in advanced cancers. Study at large: Those treated in dose escalation had hepatocellular carcinoma, melanoma, renal cell cancer or head and neck cancer.

As concerns this clone: The antigen is unknown.

Study-wide results and limits: Dosing at 0.1 to 3.0 mg/kg was accompanied by clonal expansion of CD4+ and CD8+ blood T cells by week 6. CD8+ T cells (on average) carried more expanded clones than CD4+ T cells.

The CDR3 is 17 amino acids. Germline V gene lookup returns CDR1 LGHNA and CDR2 YNFKEQ. Trimming removed 0 bases at V and 0 bases at J, with 9 bases between. Method: immunoSEQ multiplex PCR; TCRdb's copy keeps in-frame clones and lacks some. The data hold tens of thousands of clones, with around 72% observed a single time. Blood sampling was done at baseline, cycle 4 day 1, and cycle 7 day 1. The chain has TRBV4-2 and TRBJ1-6; no clear D. Sequenced material: CD4+ or CD8+ T cells sorted from blood, taken in a trial of the OX40 agonist ivuxolimab. The TCR was taken from an adult with an advanced solid tumor such as melanoma, head and neck, liver or kidney cancer. As DNA, the CDR3 is TGTGCCAGCAGCCAAGATAATGAGGGCTCCTATAATTCACCCCTCCACTTT. Amino acid sequence: CASSQDNEGSYNSPLHF.